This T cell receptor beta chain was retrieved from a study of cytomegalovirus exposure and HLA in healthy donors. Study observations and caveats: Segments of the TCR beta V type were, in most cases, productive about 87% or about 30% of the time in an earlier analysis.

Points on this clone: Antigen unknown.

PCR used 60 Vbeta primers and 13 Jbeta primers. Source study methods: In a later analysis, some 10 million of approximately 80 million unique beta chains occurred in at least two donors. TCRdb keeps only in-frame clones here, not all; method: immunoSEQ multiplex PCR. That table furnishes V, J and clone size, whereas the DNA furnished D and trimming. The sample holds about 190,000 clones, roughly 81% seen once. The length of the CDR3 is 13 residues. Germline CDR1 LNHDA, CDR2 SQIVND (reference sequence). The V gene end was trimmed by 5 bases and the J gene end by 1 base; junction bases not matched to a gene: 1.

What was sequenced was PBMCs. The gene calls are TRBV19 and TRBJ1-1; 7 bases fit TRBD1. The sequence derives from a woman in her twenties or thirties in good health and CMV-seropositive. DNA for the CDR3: TGTGCCAGTAGTTGGACAGGGAACACTGAAGCTTTCTTT. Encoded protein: CASSWTGNTEAFF.